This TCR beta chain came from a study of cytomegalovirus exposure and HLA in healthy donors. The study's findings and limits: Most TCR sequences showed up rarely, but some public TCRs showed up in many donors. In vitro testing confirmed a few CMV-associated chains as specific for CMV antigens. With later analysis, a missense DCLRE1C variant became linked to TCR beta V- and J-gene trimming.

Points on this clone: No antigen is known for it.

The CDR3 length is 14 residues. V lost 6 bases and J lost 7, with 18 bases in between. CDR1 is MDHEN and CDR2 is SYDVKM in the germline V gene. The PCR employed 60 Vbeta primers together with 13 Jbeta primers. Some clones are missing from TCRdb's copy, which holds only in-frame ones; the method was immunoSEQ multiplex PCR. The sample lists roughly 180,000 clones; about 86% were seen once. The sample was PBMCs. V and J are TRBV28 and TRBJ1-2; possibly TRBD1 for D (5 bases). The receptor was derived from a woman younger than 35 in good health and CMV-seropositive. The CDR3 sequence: CASRGGATGSGYTF. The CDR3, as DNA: TGTGCCAGCAGGGGAGGCGCCACAGGATCTGGCTACACCTTC.